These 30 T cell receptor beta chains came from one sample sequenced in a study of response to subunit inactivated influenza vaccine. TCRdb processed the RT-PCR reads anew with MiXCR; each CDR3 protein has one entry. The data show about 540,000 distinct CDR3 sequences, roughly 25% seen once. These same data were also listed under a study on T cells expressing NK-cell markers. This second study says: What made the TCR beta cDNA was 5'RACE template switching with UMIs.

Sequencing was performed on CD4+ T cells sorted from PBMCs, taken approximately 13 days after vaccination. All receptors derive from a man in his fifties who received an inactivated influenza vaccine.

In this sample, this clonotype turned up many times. The CDR3 region has the DNA TGTGCCACCAGTGATTTGCTGGGACAGCCCCAGCATTTT. Translating gives CATSDLLGQPQHF. The gene calls are TRBV24-1 and TRBJ1-5; D remains ambiguous. The germline CDR1 and CDR2 sequences are KGHDR and SFDVKD. The CDR3 runs to 13 residues. V gave up 0 bases and J gave up 7 bases, with 6 bases separating them.

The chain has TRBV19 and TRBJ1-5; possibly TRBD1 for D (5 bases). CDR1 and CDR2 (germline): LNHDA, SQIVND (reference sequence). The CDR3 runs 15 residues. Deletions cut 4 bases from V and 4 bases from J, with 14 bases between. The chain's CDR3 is CASSTGGRENQPQHF. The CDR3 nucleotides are TGTGCCAGTAGTACTGGTGGCAGGGAAAATCAGCCCCAGCATTTT. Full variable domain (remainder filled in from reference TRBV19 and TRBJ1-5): DGGITQSPKYLFRKEGQNVTLSCEQNLNHDAMYWYRQDPGQGLRLIYYSQIVNDFQKGDIAEGYSVSREKKESFPLTVTSAQKNPTAFYLCASSTGGRENQPQHFGDGTRLSIL.

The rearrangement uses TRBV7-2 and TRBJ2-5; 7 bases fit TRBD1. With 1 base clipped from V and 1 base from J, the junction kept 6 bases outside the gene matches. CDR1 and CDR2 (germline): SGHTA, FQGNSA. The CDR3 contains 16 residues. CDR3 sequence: CASSLGGAGGQETQYF. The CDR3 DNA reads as TGTGCCAGCAGCTTAGGTGGGGCAGGGGGCCAAGAGACCCAGTACTTC.

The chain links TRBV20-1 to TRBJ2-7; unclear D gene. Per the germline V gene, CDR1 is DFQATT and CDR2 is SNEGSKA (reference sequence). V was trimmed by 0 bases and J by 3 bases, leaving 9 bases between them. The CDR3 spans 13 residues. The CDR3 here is CSARDSLGYEQYF. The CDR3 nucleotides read TGCAGTGCTAGAGATAGTTTGGGCTACGAGCAGTACTTC.

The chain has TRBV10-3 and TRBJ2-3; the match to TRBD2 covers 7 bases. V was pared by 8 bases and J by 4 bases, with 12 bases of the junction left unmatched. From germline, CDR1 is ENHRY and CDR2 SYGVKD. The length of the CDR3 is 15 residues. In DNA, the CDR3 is TGTGCCATCGTTCCTGCGGGAGAAATTTCAGATACGCAGTATTTT. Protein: CAIVPAGEISDTQYF.

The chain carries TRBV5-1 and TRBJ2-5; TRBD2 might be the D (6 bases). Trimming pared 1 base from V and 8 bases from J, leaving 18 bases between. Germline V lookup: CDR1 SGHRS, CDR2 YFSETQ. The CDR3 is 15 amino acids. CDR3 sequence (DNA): TGCGCCAGCAGCTTGCTTACGGGAGCCCACGAAACCCAGTACTTC. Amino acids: CASSLLTGAHETQYF.

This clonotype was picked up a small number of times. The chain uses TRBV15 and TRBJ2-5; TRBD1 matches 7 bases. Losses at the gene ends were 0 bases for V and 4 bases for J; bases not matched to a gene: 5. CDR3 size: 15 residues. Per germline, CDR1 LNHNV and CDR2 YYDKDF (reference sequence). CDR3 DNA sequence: TGTGCCACCAGCAGAGATGGACAGGCGGGAGAGACCCAGTACTTC. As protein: CATSRDGQAGETQYF. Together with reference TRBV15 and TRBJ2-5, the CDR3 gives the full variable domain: DAMVIQNPRYQVTQFGKPVTLSCSQTLNHNVMYWYQQKSSQAPKLLFHYYDKDFNNEADTPDNFQSRRPNTSFCFLDIRSPGLGDTAMYLCATSRDGQAGETQYFGPGTRLLVL.

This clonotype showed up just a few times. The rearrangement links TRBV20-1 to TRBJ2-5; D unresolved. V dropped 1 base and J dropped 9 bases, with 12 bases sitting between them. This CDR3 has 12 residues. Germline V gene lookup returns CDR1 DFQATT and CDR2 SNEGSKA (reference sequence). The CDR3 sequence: CSARVSLGAQYF. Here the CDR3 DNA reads TGCAGTGCTAGAGTTAGCCTAGGTGCCCAGTACTTC.

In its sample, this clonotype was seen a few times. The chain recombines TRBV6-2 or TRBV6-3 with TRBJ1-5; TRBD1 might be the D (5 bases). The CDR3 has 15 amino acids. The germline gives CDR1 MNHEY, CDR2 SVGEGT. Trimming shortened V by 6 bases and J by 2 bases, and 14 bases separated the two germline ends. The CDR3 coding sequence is TGTGCCAGCAGCAAGGACATCTCGGGCAATCAGCCCCAGCATTTT. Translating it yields CASSKDISGNQPQHF.

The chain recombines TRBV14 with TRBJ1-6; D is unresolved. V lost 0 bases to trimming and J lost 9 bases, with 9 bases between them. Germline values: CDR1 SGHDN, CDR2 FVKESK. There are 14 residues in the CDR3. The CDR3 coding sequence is TGTGCCAGCAGCCAAGAGAGCTCAGCTTCACCCCTCCACTTT. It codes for CASSQESSASPLHF.

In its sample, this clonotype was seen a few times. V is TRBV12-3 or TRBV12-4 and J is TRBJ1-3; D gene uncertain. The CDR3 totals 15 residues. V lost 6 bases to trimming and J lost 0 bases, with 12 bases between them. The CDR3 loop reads CASRPTSSSGNTIYF. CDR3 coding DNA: TGTGCCAGCAGGCCTACTTCCAGCTCTGGAAACACCATATATTTT.

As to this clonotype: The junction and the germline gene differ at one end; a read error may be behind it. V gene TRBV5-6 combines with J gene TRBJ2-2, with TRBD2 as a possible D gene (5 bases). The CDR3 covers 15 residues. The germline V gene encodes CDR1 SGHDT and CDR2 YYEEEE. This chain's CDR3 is CASSLPGVNTGELLF. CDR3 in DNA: TGTGCCAGCAGCCTTCCTGGGGTCAACACCGGGGAGCTGTTATTT.

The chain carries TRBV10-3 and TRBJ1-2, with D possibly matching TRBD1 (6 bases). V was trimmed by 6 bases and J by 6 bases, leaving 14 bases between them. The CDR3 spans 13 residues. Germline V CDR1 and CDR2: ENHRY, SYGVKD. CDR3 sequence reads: CAISGGGHDGYTF. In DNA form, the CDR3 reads TGTGCCATCAGCGGGGGGGGGCACGATGGCTACACCTTC.

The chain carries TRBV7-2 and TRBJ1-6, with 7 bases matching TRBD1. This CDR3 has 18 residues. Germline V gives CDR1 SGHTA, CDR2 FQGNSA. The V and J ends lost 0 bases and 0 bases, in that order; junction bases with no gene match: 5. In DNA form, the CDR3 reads TGTGCCAGCAGCTTAGCGGGCCAGGGGGGCTCCTATAATTCACCCCTCCACTTT. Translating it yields CASSLAGQGGSYNSPLHF.

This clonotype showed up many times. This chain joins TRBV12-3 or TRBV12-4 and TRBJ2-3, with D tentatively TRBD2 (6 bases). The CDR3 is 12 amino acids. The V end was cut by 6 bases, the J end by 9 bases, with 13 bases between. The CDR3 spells CASSRRGLTQYF. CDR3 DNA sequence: TGTGCCAGCAGCCGCCGGGGGTTAACGCAGTATTTT.

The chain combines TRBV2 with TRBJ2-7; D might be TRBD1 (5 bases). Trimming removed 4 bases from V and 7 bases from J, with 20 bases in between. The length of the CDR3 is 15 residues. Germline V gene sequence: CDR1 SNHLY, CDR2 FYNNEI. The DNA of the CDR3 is TGTGCCAGCAGTGCCTTCAGGGCGCACAAGGGGGAGCAGTACTTC. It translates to CASSAFRAHKGEQYF. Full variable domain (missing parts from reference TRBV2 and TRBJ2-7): EPEVTQTPSHQVTQMGQEVILRCVPISNHLYFYWYRQILGQKVEFLVSFYNNEISEKSEIFDDQFSVERPDGSNFTLKIRSTKLEDSAMYFCASSAFRAHKGEQYFGPGTRLTVT.

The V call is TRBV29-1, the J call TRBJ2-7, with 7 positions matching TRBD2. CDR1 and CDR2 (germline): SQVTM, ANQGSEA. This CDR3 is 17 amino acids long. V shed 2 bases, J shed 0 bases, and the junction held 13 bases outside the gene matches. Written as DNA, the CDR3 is TGCAGCGTTGAATTGGCCCCCCCAGCGGGGCGCTCCTACGAGCAGTACTTC. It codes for CSVELAPPAGRSYEQYF.

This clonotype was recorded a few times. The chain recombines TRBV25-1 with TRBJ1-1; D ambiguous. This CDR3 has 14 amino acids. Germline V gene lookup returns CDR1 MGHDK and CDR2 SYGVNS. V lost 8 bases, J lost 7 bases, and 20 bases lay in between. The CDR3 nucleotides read TGTGCCAGCCCTCTTCAGACCGACTCGGGTGAAGCTTTCTTT. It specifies CASPLQTDSGEAFF.

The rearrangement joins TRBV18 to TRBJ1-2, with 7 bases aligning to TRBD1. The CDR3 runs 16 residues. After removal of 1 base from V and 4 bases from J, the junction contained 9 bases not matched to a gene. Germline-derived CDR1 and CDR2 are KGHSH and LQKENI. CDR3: CASSPLVGTAFYGYTF. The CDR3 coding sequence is TGTGCCAGCTCACCACTGGTCGGGACAGCATTCTATGGCTACACCTTC.

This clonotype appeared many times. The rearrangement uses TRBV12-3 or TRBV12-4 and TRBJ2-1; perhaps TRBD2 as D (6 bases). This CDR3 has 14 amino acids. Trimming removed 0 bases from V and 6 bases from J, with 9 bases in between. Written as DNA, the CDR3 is TGTGCCAGCAGTTTAGCGGGAGGCTCCAATGAGCAGTTCTTC. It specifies CASSLAGGSNEQFF.

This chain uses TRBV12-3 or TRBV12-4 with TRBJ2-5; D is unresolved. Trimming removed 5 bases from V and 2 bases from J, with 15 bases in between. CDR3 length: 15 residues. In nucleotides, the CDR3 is TGTGCCAGCAGTCCCGAGACGGTGATTCAAGAGACCCAGTACTTC. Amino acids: CASSPETVIQETQYF.

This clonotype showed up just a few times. The CDR3 DNA is TGTGCCAGCACTTCATTGTTCCGAGGGGAGCAGTACTTC. It codes for CASTSLFRGEQYF. The chain employs TRBV5-5 and TRBJ2-7; D perhaps matches TRBD2 (5 bases). The V end lost 6 bases, the J end lost 7 bases, and 17 bases lay between the germline ends. Germline CDR1 and CDR2: SGHKS and YYEKEE (reference sequence). The CDR3 has 13 amino acids.

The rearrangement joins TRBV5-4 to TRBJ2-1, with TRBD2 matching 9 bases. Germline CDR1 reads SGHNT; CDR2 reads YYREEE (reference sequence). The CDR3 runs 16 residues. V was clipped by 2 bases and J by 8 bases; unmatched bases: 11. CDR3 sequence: CASSFRGLATLDEQFF. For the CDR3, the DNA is TGTGCCAGCAGCTTCAGGGGACTAGCTACCTTAGATGAGCAGTTCTTC.

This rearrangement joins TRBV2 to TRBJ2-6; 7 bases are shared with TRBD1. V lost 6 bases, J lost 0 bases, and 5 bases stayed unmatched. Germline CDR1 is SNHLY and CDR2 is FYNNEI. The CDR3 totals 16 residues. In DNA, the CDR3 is TGTGCCAGCAGAGGACAGGTCCACTCTGGGGCCAACGTCCTGACTTTC. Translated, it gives CASRGQVHSGANVLTF.

CDR3 nucleotides: TGCGCCAGCAGCTTGGCCTCCGACTCTGGGGCCAACGTCCTGACTTTC. Translation: CASSLASDSGANVLTF. The J gene is TRBJ2-6, the V gene TRBV5-1, with no clear D. This CDR3 is 16 amino acids long. V was trimmed by 0 bases and J by 0 bases, leaving 7 bases between them. Germline V gene lookup returns CDR1 SGHRS and CDR2 YFSETQ.

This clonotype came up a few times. The CDR3 DNA is TGTGCCAGCAGCGCGGGACAGATCTACGAGCAGTACTTC. It codes for CASSAGQIYEQYF. The chain joins TRBV7-9 to TRBJ2-7; weak D call: TRBD1 (7 bases). V was cut by 5 bases and J by 3 bases, with 11 bases left in between. This CDR3 is 13 amino acids long. Germline CDR1 SEHNR, CDR2 FQNEAQ (reference sequence).

The CDR3 protein is CASSLGEGYQETQYF. The CDR3 DNA reads TGTGCCAGCAGCTTAGGGGAGGGGTACCAAGAGACCCAGTACTTC. The chain has TRBV11-2 and TRBJ2-5, with TRBD2 matching 7 bases. Germline V CDR1 and CDR2: SGHAT, FQNNGV. The V segment lost 1 base and the J segment 0 bases; nucleotides outside the gene matches: 2. This CDR3 has 15 amino acids.

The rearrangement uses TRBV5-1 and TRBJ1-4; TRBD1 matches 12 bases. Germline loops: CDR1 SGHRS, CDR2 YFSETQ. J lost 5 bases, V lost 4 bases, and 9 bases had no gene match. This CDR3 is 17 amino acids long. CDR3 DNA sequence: TGCGCCAGCAGCGCTGGGACAGGGGGCTATAGCAATGAAAAACTGTTTTTT. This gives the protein CASSAGTGGYSNEKLFF.

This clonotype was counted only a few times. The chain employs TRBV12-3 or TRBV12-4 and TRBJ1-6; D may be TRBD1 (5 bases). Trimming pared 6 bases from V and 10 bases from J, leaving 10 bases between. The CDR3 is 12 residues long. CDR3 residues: CASRDTKSPLHF. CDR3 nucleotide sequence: TGTGCCAGCAGGGACACCAAATCACCCCTCCACTTT.

The DNA for the CDR3 is TGCAGCGTTGAGAGTCAGGGAACCTCCCAAGAGACCCAGTACTTC. Translating gives CSVESQGTSQETQYF. The genes are TRBV29-1 and TRBJ2-5, with D possibly matching TRBD1 (5 bases). V was clipped by 3 bases and J by 1 base, with 15 bases between them. In germline, CDR1 is SQVTM, CDR2 ANQGSEA. CDR3 length: 15 residues.